This T cell receptor beta chain was observed in a study of vaccination and CD4 T cells after COVID-19. Study background: Two mRNA vaccine doses were given, either BNT162b2 or mRNA-1273. Convalescent patients gave post-COVID blood a median about 91 days post-diagnosis, range 35 to 161.

An Oncomine TCR Beta short-read assay was used to sequence the DNA from cultured CD4+ T cells. Using its own MiXCR run on the PCR reads, TCRdb lists one record per CDR3 protein. The data contain approximately 12,000 distinct CDR3 sequences, roughly 60% of them singletons. This CDR3 comprises 14 residues. Germline V gene data show CDR1 as SGHNT and CDR2 as YYREEE (reference sequence). Deletions cut 6 bases from V and 5 bases from J, with 17 bases between. Specified treatment: approximately 9-day PBMC culture with coronavirus spike peptide pools or control peptides (ViraFEST assay). About this clonotype itself: Its antigen is unknown.

This TCR was sampled from a human donor who had recovered from COVID-19. The source material was CD4+ T cells from blood, cultured in vitro, sampled before SARS-CoV-2 vaccination. The chain joins TRBV5-4 to TRBJ2-5; TRBD2 might be the D (6 bases). The CDR3 spells CASKRTTGMETQYF. CDR3 coding DNA: TGTGCCAGCAAGAGGACTACAGGAATGGAGACCCAGTACTTC.